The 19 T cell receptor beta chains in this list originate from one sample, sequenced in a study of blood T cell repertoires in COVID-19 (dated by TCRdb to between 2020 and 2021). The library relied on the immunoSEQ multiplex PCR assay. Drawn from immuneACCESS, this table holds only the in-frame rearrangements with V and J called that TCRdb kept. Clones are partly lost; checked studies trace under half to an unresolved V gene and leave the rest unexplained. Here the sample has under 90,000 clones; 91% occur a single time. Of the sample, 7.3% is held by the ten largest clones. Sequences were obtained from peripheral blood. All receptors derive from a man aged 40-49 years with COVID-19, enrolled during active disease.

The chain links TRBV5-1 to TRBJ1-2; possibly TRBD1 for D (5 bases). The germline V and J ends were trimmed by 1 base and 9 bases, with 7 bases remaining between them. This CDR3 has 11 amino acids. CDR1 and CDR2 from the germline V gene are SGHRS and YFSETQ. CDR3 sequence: CASSLTGRYTF. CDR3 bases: TGCGCCAGCAGCTTGACAGGACGCTACACCTTC.

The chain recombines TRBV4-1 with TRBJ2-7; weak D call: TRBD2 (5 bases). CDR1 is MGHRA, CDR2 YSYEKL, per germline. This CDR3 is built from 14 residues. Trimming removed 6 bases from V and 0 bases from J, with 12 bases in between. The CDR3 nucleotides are TGCGCCAGCAGGCGAGGGTTGAGCTCCTACGAGCAGTACTTC. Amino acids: CASRRGLSSYEQYF.

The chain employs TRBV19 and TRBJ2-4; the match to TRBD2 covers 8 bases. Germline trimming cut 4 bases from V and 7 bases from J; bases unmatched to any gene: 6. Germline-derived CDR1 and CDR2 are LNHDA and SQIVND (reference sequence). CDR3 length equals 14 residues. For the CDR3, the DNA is TGTGCCAGTAGTACCCCCGGGGGGGAGAACATTCAGTACTTC. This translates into CASSTPGGENIQYF.

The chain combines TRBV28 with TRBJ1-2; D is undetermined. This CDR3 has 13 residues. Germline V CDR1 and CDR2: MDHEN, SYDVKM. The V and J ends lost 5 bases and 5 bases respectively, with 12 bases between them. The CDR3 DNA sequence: TGTGCCAGCAGTCCAAGCCTGGTATATGGCTACACCTTC. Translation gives CASSPSLVYGYTF.

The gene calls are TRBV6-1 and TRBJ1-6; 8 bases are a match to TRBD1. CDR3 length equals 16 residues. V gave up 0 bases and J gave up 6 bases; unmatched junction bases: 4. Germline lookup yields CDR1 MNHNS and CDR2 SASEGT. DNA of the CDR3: TGTGCCAGCAGTGAAGCACCAGGGGGCTTTAATTCACCCCTCCACTTT. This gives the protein CASSEAPGGFNSPLHF.

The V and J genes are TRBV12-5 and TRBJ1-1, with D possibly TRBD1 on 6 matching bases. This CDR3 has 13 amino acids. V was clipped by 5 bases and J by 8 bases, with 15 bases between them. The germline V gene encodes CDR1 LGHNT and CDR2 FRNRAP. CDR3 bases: TGTGCTAGTGGTGCCTTAACAGGGTGGGAAGCTTTCTTT. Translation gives CASGALTGWEAFF.

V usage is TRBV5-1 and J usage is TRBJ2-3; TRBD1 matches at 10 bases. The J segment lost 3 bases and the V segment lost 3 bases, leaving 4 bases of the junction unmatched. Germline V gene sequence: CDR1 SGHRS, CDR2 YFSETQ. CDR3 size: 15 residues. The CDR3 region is CASSSGTGVTDTQYF. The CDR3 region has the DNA TGCGCCAGCAGCTCCGGGACAGGGGTGACAGATACGCAGTATTTT.

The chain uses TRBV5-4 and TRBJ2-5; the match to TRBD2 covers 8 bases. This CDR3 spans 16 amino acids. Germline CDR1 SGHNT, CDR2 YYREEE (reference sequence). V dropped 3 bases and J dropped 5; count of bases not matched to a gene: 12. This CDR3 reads CASSSTAGGGLETQYF. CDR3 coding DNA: TGTGCCAGCAGCTCTACCGCGGGGGGAGGTTTGGAGACCCAGTACTTC.

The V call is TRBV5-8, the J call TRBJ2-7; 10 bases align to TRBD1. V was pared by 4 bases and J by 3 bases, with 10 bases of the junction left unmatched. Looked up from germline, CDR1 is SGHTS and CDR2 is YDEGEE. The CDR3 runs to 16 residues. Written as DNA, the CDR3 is TGTGCCAGCAGCCAAAAACCGGGACAGGGGTACTACGAGCAGTACTTC. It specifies CASSQKPGQGYYEQYF.

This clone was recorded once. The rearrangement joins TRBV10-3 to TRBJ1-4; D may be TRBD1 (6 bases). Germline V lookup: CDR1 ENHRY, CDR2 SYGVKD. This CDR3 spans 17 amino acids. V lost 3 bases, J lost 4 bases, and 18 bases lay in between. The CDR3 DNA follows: TGTGCCATCAGTGATTCTCGCAGAGGACAGCTTAATGAAAAACTGTTTTTT. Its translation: CAISDSRRGQLNEKLFF.

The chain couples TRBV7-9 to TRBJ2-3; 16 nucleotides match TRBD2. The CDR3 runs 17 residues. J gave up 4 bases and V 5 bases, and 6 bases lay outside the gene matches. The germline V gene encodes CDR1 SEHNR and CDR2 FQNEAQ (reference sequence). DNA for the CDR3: TGTGCCAGCAGCCCGGGACTAGCGGGGGGGCTGGCAGATACGCAGTATTTT. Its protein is CASSPGLAGGLADTQYF.

The CDR3 DNA follows: TGTGCCAGCAGTTACTCGCCTCTTAGCTCCTACAATGAGCAGTTCTTC. Encoded protein: CASSYSPLSSYNEQFF. The genes are TRBV6-5 and TRBJ2-1; D unclear. Trimming cost V 0 bases and J 0 bases, with 9 bases left between them. Germline V gives CDR1 MNHEY, CDR2 SVGAGI. CDR3 size: 16 residues.

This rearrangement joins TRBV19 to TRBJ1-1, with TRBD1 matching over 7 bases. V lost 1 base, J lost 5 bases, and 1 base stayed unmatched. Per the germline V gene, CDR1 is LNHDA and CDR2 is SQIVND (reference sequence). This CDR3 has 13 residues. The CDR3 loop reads CASSIGTGTEAFF. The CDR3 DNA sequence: TGTGCCAGTAGTATAGGGACAGGAACTGAAGCTTTCTTT.

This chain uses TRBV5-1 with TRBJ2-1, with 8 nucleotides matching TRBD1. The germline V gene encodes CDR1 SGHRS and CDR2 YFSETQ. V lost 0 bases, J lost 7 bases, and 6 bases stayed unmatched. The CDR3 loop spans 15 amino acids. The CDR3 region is CASSLDGQGRNEQFF. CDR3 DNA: TGCGCCAGCAGCTTGGACGGACAGGGAAGGAATGAGCAGTTCTTC.

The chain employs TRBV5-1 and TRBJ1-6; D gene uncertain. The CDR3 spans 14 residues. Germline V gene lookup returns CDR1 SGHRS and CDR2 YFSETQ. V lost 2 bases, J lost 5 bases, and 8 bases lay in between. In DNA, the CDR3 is TGCGCCAGCAGCTTTCAGTACGATAATTCACCCCTCCACTTT. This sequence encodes CASSFQYDNSPLHF.

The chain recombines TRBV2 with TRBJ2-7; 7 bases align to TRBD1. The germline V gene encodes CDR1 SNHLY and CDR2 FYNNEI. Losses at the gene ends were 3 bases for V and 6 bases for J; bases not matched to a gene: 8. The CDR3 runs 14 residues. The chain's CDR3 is CASSDRAGGREQYF. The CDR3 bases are TGTGCCAGCAGTGATCGGGCAGGGGGTCGCGAGCAGTACTTC.

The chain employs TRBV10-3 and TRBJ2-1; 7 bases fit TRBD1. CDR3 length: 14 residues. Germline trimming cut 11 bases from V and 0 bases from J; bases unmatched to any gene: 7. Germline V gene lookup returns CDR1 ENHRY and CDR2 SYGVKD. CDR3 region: CAVSGDSSYNEQFF. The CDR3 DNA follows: TGTGCCGTATCCGGGGACAGCTCCTACAATGAGCAGTTCTTC.

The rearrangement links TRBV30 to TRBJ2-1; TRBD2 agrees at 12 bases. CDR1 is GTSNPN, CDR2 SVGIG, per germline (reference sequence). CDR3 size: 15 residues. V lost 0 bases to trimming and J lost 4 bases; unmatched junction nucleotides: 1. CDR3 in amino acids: CAWSVGLAGYNEQFF. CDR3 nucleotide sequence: TGTGCCTGGAGTGTAGGACTAGCGGGGTACAATGAGCAGTTCTTC.

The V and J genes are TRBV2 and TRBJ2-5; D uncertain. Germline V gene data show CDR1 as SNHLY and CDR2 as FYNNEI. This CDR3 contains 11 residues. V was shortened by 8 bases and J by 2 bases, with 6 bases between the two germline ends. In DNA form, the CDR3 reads TGTGCCAGCTGGAGACAAGAGACCCAGTACTTC. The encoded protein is CASWRQETQYF. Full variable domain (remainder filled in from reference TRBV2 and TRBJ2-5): EPEVTQTPSHQVTQMGQEVILRCVPISNHLYFYWYRQILGQKVEFLVSFYNNEISEKSEIFDDQFSVERPDGSNFTLKIRSTKLEDSAMYFCASWRQETQYFGPGTRLLVL.